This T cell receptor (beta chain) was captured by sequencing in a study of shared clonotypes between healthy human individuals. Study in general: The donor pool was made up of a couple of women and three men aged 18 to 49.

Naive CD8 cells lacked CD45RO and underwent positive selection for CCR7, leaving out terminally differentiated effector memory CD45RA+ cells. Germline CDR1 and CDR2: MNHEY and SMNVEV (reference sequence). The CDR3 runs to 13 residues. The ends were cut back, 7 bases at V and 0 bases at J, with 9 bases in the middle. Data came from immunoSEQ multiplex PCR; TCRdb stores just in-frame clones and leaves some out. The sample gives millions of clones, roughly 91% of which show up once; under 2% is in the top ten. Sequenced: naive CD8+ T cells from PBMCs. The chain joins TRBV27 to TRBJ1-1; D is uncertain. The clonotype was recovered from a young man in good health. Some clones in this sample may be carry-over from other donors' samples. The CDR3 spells CASKLKMNTEAFF. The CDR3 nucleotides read TGTGCCAGCAAATTGAAAATGAACACTGAAGCTTTCTTT.